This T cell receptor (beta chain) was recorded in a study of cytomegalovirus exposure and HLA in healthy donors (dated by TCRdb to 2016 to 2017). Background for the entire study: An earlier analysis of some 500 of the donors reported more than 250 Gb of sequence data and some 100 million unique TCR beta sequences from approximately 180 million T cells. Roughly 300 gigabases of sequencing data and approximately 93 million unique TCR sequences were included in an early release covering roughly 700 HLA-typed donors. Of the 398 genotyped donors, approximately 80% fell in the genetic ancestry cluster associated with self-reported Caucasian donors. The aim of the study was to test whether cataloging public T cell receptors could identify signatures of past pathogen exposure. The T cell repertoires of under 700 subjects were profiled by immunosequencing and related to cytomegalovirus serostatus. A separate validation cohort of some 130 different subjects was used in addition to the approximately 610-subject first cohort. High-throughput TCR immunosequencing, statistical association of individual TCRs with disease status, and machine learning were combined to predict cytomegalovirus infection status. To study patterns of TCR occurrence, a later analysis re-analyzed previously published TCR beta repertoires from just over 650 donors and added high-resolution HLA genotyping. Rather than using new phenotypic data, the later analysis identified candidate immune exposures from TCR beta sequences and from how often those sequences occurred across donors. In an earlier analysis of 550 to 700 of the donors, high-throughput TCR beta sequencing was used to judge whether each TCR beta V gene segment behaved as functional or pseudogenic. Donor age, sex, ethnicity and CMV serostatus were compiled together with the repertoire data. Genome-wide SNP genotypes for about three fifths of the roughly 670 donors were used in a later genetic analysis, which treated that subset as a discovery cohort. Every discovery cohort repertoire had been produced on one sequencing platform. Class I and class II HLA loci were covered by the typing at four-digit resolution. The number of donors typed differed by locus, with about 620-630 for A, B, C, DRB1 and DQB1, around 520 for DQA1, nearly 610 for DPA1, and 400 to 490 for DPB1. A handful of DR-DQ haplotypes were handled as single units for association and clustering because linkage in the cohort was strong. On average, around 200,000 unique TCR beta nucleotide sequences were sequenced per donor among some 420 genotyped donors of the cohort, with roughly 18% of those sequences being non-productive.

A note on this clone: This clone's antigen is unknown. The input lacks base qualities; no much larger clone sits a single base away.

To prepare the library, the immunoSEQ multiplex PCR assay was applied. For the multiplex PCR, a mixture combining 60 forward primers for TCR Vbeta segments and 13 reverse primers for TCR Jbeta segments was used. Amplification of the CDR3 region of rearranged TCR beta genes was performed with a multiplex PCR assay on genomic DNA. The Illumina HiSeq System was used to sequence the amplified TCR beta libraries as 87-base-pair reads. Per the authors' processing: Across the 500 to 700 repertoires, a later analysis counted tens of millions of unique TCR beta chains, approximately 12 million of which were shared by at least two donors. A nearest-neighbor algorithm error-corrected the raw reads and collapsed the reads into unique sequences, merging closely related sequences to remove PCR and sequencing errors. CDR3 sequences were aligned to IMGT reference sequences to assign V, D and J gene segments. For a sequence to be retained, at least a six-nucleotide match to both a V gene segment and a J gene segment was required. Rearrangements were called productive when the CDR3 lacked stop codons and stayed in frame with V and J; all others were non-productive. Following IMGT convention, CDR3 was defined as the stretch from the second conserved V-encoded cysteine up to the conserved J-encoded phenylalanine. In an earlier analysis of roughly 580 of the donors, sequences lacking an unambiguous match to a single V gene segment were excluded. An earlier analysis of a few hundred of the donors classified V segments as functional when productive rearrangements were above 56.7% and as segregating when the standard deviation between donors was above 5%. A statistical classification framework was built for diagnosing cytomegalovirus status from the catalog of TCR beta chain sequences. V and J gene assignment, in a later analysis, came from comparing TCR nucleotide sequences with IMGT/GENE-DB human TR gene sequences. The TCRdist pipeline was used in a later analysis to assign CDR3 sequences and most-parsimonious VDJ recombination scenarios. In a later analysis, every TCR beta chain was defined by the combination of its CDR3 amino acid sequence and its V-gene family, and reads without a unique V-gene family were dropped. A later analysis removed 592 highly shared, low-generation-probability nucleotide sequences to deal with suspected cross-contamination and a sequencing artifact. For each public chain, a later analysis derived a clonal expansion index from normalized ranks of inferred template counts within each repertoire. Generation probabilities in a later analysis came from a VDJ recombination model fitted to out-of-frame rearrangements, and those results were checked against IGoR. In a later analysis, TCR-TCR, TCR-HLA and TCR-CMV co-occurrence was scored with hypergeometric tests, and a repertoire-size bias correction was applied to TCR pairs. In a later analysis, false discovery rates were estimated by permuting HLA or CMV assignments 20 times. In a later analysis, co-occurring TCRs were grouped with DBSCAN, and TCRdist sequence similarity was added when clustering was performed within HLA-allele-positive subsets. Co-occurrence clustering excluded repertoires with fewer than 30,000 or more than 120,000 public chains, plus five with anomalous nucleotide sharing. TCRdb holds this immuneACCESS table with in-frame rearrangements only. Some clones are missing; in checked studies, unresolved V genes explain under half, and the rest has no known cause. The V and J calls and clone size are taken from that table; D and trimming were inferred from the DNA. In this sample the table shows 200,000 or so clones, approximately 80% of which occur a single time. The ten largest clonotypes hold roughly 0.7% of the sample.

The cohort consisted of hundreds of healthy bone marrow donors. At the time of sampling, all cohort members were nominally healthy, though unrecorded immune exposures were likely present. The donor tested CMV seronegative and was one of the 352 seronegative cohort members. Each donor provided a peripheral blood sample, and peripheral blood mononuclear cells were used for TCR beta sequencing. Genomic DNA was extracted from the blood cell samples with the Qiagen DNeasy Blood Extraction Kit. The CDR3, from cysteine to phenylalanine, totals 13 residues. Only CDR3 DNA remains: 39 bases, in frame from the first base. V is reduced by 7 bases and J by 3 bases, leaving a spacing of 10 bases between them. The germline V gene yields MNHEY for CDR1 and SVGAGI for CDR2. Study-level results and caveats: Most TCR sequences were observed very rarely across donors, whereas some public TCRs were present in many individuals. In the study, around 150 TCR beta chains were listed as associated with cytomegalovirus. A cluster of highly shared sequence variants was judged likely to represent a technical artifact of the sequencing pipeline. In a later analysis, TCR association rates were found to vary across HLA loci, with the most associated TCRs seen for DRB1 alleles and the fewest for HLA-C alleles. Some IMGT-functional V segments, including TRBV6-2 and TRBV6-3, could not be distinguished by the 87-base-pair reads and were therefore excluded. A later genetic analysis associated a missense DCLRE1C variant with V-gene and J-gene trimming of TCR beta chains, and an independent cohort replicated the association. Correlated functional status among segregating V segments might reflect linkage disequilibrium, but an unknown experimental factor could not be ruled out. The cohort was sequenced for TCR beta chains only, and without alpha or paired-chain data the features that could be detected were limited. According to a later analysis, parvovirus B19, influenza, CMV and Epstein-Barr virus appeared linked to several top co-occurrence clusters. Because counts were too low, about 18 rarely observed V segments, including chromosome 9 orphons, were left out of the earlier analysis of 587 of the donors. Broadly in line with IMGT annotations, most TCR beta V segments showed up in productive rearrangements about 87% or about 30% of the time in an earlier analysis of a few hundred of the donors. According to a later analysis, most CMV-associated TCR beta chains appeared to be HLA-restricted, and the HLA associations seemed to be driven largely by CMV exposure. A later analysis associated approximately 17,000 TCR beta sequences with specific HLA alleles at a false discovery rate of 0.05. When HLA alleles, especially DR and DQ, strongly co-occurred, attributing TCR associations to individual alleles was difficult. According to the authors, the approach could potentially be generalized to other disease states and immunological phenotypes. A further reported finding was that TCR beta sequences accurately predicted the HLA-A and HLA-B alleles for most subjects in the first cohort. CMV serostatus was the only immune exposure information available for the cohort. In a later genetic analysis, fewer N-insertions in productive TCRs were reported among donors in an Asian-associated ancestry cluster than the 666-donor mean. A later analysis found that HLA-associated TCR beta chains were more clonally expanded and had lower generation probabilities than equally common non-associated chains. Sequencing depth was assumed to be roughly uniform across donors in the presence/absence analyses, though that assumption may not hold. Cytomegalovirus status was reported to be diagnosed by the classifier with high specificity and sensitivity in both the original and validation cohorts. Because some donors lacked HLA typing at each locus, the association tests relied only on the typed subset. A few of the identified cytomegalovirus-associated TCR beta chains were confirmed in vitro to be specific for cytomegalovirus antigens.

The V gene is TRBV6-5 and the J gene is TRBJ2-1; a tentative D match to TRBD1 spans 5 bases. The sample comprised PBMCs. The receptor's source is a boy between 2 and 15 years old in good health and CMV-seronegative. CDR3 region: CASKGVGYNEQFF. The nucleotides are TGTGCCAGCAAAGGGGTTGGCTACAATGAGCAGTTCTTC.